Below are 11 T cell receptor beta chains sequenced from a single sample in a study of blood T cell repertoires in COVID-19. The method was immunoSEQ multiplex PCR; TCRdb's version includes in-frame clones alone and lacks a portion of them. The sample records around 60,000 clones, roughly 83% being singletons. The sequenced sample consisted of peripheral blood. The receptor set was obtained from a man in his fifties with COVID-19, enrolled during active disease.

CDR3 in amino acids: CASRRPGGSRNQPQHF. CDR3 coding DNA: TGTGCCAGCAGGCGGCCGGGGGGCTCACGCAATCAGCCCCAGCATTTT. The chain employs TRBV2 and TRBJ1-5, with a possible D match to TRBD1 (6 bases). The CDR3 is 16 amino acids. Trimming took off 6 bases at V and 2 bases at J, with 17 bases between the two ends. Germline V gene data show CDR1 as SNHLY and CDR2 as FYNNEI.

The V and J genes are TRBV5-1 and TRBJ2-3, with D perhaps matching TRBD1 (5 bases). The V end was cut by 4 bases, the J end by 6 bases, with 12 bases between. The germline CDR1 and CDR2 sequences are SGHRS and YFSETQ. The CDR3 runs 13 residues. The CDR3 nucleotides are TGCGCCAGCAGCCGGATAGCAGGGGATACGCAGTATTTT. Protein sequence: CASSRIAGDTQYF.

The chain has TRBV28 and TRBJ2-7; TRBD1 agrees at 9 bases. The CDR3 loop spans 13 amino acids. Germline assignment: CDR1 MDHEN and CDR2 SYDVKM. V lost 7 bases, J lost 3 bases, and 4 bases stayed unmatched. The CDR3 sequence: CASIRGQGYEQYF. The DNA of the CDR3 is TGTGCCAGCATCCGGGGACAGGGCTACGAGCAGTACTTC.

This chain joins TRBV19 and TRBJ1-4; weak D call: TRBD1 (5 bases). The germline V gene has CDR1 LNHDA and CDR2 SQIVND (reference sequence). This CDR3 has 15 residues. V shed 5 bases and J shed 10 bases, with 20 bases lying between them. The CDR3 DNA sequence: TGTGCCAGTAGTCACCGGGACTTCGATTTGGTAAAACTGTTTTTT. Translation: CASSHRDFDLVKLFF.

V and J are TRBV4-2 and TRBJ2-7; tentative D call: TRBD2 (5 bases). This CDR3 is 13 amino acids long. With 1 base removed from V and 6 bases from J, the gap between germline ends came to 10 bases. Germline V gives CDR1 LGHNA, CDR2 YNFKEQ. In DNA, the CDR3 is TGTGCCAGCAGCCAAGGAGCGGCCTCCGAGCAGTACTTC. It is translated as CASSQGAASEQYF.

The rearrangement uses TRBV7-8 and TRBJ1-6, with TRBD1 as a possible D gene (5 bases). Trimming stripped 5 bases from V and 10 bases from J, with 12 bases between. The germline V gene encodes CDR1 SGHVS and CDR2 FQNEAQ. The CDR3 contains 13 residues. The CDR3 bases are TGTGCCAGCAGCCGGGGGGGTTACTCACCCCTCCACTTT. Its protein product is CASSRGGYSPLHF.

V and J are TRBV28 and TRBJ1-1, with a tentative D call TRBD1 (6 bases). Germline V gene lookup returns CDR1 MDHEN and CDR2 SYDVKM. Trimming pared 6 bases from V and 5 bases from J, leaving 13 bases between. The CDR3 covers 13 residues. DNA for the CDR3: TGTGCCAGCAGGTTCAGGGGATGGACTGAAGCTTTCTTT. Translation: CASRFRGWTEAFF. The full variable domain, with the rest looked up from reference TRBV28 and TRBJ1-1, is DVKVTQSSRYLVKRTGEKVFLECVQDMDHENMFWYRQDPGLGLRLIYFSYDVKMKEKGDIPEGYSVSREKKERFSLILESASTNQTSMYLCASRFRGWTEAFFGQGTRLTVV.

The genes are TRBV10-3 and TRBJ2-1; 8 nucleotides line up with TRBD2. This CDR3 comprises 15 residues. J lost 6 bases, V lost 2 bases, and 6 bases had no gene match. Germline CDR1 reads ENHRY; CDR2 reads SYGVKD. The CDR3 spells CAISEGVAGGNEQFF. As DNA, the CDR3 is TGTGCCATCAGTGAGGGGGTTGCGGGAGGCAATGAGCAGTTCTTC.

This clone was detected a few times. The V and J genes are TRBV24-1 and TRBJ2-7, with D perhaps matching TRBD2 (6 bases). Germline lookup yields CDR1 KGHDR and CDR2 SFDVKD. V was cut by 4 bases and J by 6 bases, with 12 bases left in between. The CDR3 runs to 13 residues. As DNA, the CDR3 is TGTGCCACCAGTGAGGGGGGACGCTTCGAGCAGTACTTC. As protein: CATSEGGRFEQYF.

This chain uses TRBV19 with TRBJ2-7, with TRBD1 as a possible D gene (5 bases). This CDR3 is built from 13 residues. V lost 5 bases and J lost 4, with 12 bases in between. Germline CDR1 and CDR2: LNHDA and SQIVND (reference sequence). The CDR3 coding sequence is TGTGCCAGTAGTTCCGACAGAGGATACGAGCAGTACTTC. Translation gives CASSSDRGYEQYF.

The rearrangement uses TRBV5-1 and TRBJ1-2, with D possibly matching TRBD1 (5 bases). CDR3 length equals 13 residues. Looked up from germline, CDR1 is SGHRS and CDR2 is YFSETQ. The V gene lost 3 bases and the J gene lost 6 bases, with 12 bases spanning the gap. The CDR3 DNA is TGCGCCAGCAGCTATGGACAAGGGGATGGCTACACCTTC. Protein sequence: CASSYGQGDGYTF. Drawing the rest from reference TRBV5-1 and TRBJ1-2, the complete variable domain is KAGVTQTPRYLIKTRGQQVTLSCSPISGHRSVSWYQQTPGQGLQFLFEYFSETQRNKGNFPGRFSGRQFSNSRSEMNVSTLELGDSALYLCASSYGQGDGYTFGSGTRLTVV.